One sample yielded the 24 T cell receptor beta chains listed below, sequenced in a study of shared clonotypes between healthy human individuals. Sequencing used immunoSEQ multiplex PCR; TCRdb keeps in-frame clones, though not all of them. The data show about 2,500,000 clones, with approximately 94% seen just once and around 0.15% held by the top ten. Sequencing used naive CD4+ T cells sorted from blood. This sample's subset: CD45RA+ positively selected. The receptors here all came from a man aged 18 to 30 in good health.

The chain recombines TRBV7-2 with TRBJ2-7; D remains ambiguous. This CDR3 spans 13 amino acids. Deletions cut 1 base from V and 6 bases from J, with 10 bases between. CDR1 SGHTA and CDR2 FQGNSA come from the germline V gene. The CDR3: CASSLEGSGEQYF. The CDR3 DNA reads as TGTGCCAGCAGCTTAGAAGGTTCTGGCGAGCAGTACTTC.

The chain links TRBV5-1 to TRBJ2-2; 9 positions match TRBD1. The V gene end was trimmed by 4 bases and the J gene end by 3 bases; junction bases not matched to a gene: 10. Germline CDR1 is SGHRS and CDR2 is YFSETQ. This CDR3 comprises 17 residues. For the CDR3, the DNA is TGCGCCAGCAGCCACATCACCGGGACAGGGTACACCGGGGAGCTGTTTTTT. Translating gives CASSHITGTGYTGELFF.

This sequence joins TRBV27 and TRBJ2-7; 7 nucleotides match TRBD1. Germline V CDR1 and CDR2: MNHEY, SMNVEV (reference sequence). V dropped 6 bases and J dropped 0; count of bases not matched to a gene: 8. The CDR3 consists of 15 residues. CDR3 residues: CASRGGGLSSYEQYF. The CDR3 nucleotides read TGTGCCAGCAGAGGGGGCGGATTAAGCTCCTACGAGCAGTACTTC.

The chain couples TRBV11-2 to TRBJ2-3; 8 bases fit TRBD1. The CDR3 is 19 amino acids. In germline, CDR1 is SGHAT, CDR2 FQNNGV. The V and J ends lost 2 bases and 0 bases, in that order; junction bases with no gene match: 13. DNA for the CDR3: TGTGCCAGCAGCTTACATATCTGGGGGACAGGATTAAGCACAGATACGCAGTATTTT. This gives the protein CASSLHIWGTGLSTDTQYF.

This CDR3 reads CSVGKQGYEQYF. The CDR3 DNA sequence: TGCAGCGTTGGAAAACAGGGTTACGAGCAGTACTTC. V gene TRBV29-1 combines with J gene TRBJ2-7; a possible D gene is TRBD1 (6 bases). This CDR3 has 12 amino acids. Germline CDR1 SQVTM, CDR2 ANQGSEA. Trimming removed 4 bases from V and 4 bases from J, with 11 bases in between.

The CDR3 coding sequence is TGTGCCAGCAGTGTCTTAGTCGGCGGGGAGCTGTTTTTT. Protein: CASSVLVGGELFF. The chain combines TRBV25-1 with TRBJ2-2; D remains unclear. The CDR3 totals 13 residues. Deletions cut 4 bases from V and 7 bases from J, with 10 bases between. Germline values: CDR1 MGHDK, CDR2 SYGVNS.

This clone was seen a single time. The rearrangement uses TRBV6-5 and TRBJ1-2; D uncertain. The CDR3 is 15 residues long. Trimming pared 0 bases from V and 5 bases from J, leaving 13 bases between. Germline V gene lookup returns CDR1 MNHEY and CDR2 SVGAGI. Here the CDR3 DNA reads TGTGCCAGCAGTTACTCGATCCAGGAACTATATGGCTACACCTTC. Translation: CASSYSIQELYGYTF.

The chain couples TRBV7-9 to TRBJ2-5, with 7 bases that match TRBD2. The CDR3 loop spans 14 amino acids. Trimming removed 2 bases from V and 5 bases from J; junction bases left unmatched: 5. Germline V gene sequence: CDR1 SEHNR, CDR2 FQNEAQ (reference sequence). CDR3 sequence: CASSLLAGVETQYF. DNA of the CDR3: TGTGCCAGCAGCTTACTTGCGGGAGTGGAGACCCAGTACTTC.

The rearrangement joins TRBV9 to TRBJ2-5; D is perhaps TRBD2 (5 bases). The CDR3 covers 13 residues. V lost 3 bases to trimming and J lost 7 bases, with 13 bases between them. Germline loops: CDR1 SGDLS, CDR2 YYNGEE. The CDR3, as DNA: TGTGCCAGCAGCGCCGGGTCCGAGGGGACCCAGTACTTC. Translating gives CASSAGSEGTQYF.

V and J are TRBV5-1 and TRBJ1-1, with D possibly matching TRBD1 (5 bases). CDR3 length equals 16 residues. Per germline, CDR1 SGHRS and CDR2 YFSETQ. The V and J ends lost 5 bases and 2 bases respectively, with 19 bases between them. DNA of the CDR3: TGCGCCAGCAGTACCGTACCAGGGACCCCTAACACTGAAGCTTTCTTT. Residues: CASSTVPGTPNTEAFF.

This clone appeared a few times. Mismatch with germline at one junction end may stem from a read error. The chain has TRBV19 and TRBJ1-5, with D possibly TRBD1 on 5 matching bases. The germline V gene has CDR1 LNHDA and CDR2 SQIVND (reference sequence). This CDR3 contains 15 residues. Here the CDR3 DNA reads TGTGCCAGTAGAATAGGCAGGGAAGACCATCAGCCCCAGCATTTT. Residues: CASRIGREDHQPQHF.

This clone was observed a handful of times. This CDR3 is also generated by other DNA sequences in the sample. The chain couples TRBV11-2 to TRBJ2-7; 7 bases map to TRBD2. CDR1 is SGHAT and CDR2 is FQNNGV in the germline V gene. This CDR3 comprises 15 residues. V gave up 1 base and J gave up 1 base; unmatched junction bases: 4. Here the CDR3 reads CASSLVAGESYEQYF. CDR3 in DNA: TGTGCCAGCAGCTTAGTGGCGGGAGAATCCTACGAGCAGTACTTC.

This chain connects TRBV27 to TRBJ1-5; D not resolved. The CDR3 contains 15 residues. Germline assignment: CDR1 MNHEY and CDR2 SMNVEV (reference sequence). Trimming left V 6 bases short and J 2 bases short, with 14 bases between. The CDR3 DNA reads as TGTGCCAGCAGCGCCTCGACGGTAGGCAATCAGCCCCAGCATTTT. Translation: CASSASTVGNQPQHF.

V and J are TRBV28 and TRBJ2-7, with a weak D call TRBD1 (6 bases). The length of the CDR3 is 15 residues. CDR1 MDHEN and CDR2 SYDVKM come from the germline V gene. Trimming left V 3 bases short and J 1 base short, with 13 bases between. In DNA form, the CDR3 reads TGTGCCAGCAGTTTGGCAGGGGACCTGTCCTACGAGCAGTACTTC. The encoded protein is CASSLAGDLSYEQYF.

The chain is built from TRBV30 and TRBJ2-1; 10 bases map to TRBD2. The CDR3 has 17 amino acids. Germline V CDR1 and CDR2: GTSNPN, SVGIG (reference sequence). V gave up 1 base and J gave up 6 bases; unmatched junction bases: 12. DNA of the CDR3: TGTGCCTGGAGTGCAAATACCGGGACTAGCGTCTTCAATGAGCAGTTCTTC. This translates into CAWSANTGTSVFNEQFF.

CDR3 nucleotides: TGCAGCGCCGCGGGACGGGTCACAGATACGCAGTATTTT. Its protein is CSAAGRVTDTQYF. This chain connects TRBV29-1 to TRBJ2-3, with D possibly matching TRBD2 (6 bases). Germline V gene sequence: CDR1 SQVTM, CDR2 ANQGSEA. V was trimmed by 7 bases and J by 2 bases, leaving 13 bases between them. This CDR3 has 13 amino acids.

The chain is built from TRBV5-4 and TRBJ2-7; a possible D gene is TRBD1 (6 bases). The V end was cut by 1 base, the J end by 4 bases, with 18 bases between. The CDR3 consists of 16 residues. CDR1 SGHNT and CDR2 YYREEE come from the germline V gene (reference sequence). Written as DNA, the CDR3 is TGTGCCAGCAGCTTGATCGGTCAGGGGATGGAATACGAGCAGTACTTC. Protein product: CASSLIGQGMEYEQYF.

This chain's CDR3 is CASTDYSMTYFSNQPQHF. The CDR3 bases are TGTGCCAGTACCGACTACAGCATGACTTACTTTAGCAATCAGCCCCAGCATTTT. This chain uses TRBV19 with TRBJ1-5; D gene ambiguous. The germline gives CDR1 LNHDA, CDR2 SQIVND (reference sequence). The length of the CDR3 is 18 residues. The ends were cut back, 7 bases at V and 0 bases at J, with 22 bases in the middle.

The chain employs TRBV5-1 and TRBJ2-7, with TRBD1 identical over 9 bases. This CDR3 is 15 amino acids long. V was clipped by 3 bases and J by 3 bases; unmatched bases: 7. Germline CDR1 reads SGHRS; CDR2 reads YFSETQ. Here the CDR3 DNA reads TGCGCCAGCAGCTGGGGACAGGGTGGAAACTACGAGCAGTACTTC. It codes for CASSWGQGGNYEQYF.

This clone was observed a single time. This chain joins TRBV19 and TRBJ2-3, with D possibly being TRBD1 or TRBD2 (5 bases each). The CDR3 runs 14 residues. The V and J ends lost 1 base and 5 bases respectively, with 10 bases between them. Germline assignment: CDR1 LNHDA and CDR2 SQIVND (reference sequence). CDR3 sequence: CASSIVQAGDTQYF. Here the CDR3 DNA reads TGTGCCAGTAGTATAGTACAGGCGGGAGATACGCAGTATTTT.

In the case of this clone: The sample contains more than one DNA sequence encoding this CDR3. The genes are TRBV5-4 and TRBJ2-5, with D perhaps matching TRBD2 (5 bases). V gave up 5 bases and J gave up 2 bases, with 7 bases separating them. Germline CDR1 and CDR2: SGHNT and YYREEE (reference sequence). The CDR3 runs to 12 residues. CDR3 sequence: CASSRGQETQYF. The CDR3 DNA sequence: TGTGCCAGCAGTCGAGGGCAAGAGACCCAGTACTTC.

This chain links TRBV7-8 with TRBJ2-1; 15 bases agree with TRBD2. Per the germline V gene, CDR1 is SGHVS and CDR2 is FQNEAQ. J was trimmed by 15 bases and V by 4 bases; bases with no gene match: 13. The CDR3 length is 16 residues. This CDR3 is CASSSGPGLAGGYGFF. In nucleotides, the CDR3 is TGTGCCAGCAGCTCTGGTCCCGGACTAGCGGGGGGGTATGGGTTCTTC.

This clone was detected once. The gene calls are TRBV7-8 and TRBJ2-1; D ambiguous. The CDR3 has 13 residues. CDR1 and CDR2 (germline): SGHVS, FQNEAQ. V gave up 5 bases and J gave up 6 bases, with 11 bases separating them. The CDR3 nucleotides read TGTGCCAGCAGCAACCGGCTGGTCAATGAGCAGTTCTTC. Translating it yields CASSNRLVNEQFF.

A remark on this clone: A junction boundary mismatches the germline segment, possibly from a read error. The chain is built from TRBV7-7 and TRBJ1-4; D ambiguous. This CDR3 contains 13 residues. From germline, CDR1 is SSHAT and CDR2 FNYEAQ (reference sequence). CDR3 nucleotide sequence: TGTGCTAGCAGCTTAGCGGTTTTTGAAAAACTGTTTTTT. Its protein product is CASSLAVFEKLFF.